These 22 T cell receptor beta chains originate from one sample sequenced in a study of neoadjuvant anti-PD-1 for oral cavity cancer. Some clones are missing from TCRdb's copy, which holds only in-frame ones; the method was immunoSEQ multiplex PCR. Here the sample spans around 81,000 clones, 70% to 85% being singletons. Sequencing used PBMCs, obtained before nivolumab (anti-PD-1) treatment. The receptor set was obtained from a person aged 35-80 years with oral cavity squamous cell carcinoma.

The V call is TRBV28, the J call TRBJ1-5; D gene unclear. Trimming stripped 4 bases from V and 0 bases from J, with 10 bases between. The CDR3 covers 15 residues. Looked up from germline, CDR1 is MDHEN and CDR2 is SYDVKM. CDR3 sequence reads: CASSSSWVSNQPQHF. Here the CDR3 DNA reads TGTGCCAGCAGTTCCTCCTGGGTTAGCAATCAGCCCCAGCATTTT.

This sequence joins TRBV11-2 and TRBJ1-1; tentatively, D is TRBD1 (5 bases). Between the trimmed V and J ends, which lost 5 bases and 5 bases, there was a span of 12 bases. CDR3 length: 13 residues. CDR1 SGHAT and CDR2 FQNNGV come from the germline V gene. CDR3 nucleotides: TGTGCCAGCAGCGCGAGGGAGGGGACTGAAGCTTTCTTT. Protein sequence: CASSAREGTEAFF.

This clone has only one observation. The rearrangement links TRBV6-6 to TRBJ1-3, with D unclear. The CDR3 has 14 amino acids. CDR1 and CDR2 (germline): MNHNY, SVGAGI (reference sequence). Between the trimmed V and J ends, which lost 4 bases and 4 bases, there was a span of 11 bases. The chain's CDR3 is CASSSMDAGNTIYF. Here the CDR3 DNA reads TGTGCCAGCAGTTCCATGGACGCCGGAAACACCATATATTTT.

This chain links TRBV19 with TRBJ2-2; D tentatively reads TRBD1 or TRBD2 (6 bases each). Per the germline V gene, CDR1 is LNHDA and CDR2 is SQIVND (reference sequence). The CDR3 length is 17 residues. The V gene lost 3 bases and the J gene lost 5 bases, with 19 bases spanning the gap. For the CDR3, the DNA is TGTGCCAGTAGTATCTCCGGGCTAGGAGGGGGGACCGGGGAGCTGTTTTTT. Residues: CASSISGLGGGTGELFF. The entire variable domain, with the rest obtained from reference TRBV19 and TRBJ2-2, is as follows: DGGITQSPKYLFRKEGQNVTLSCEQNLNHDAMYWYRQDPGQGLRLIYYSQIVNDFQKGDIAEGYSVSREKKESFPLTVTSAQKNPTAFYLCASSISGLGGGTGELFFGEGSRLTVL.

For the CDR3, the DNA is TGTGCCTGGAGTTTCGGGGGGAGCCCTGAAGCTTTCTTT. Its protein is CAWSFGGSPEAFF. The rearrangement links TRBV30 to TRBJ1-1; maybe TRBD1 (5 bases). Trimming cost V 2 bases and J 6 bases, with 13 bases left between them. CDR1 is GTSNPN and CDR2 is SVGIG in the germline V gene (reference sequence). The CDR3 runs to 13 residues.

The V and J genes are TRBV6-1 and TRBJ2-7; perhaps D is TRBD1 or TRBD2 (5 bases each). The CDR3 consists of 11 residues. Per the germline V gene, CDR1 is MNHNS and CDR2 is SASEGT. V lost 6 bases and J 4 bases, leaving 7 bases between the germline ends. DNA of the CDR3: TGTGCCAGCAGGGGGGAGTACGAGCAGTACTTC. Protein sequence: CASRGEYEQYF.

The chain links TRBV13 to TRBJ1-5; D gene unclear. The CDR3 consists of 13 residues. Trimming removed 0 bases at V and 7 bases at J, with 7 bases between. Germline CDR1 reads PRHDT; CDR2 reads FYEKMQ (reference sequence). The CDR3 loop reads CASSLGPGQPQHF. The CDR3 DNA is TGTGCCAGCAGCTTAGGTCCGGGGCAGCCCCAGCATTTT. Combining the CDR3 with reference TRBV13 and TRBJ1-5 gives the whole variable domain AAGVIQSPRHLIKEKRETATLKCYPIPRHDTVYWYQQGPGQDPQFLISFYEKMQSDKGSIPDRFSAQQFSDYHSELNMSSLELGDSALYFCASSLGPGQPQHFGDGTRLSIL.

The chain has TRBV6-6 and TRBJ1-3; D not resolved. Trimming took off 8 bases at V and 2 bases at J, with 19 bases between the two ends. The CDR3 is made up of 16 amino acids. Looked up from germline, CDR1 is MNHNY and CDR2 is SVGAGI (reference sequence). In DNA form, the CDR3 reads TGTGCCAGCGAGGGCTGGCGGAGTGGCCCTGGAAACACCATATATTTT. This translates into CASEGWRSGPGNTIYF.

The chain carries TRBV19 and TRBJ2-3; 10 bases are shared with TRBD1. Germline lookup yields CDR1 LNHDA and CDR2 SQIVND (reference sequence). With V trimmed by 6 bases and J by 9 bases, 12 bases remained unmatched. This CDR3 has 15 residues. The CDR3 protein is CASSPGTGAGDTQYF. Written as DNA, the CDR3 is TGTGCCAGTAGCCCCGGGACAGGGGCCGGGGACACGCAGTATTTT.

CDR3 protein: CASSLAGSGNTIYF. CDR3 coding DNA: TGTGCCAGCAGCTTGGCAGGCTCTGGAAACACCATATATTTT. The rearrangement joins TRBV5-6 to TRBJ1-3; D gene ambiguous. The CDR3 spans 14 residues. The germline CDR1 and CDR2 sequences are SGHDT and YYEEEE. Deletions cut 0 bases from V and 0 bases from J, with 4 bases between.

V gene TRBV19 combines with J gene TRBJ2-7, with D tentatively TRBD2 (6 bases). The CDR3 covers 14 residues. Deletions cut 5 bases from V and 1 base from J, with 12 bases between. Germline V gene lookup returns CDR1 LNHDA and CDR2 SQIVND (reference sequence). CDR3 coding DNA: TGTGCCAGTAGTCGGAAAGCGGGTTCCTACGAGCAGTACTTC. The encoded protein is CASSRKAGSYEQYF. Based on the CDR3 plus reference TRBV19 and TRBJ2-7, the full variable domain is DGGITQSPKYLFRKEGQNVTLSCEQNLNHDAMYWYRQDPGQGLRLIYYSQIVNDFQKGDIAEGYSVSREKKESFPLTVTSAQKNPTAFYLCASSRKAGSYEQYFGPGTRLTVT.

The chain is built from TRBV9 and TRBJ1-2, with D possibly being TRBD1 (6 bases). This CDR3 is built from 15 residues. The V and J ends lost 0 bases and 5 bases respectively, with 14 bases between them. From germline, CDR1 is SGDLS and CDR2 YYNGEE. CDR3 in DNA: TGTGCCAGCAGCGTAGCTACGGACAGTAATTATGGCTACACCTTC. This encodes CASSVATDSNYGYTF.

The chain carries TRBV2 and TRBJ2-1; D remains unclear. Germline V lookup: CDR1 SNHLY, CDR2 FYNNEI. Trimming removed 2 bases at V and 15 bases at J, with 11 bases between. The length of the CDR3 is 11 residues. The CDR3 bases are TGTGCCAGCAGTGAACAGGCCGCGCCGTTCTTC. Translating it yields CASSEQAAPFF.

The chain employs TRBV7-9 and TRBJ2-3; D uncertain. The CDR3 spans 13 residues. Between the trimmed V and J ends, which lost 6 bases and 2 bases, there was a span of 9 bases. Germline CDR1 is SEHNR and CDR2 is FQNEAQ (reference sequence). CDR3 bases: TGTGCCAGCAGTGGCACAGACACAGATACGCAGTATTTT. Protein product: CASSGTDTDTQYF.

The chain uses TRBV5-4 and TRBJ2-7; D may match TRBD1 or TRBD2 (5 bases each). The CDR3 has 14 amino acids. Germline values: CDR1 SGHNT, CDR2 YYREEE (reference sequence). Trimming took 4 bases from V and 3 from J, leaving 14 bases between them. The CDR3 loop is CASSATGTIYEQYF. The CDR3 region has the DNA TGTGCCAGCAGCGCAACCGGGACCATCTACGAGCAGTACTTC.

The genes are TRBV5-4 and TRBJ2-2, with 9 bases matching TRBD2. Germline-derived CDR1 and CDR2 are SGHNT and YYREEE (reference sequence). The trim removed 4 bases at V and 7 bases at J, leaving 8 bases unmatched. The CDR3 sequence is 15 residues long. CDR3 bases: TGTGCCAGCAGCCAGGGGCGGGAGGGGATCGGGGAGCTGTTTTTT. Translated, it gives CASSQGREGIGELFF.

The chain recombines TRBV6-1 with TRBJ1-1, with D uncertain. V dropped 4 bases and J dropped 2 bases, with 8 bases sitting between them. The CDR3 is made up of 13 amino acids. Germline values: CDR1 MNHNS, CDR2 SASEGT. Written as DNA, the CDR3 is TGTGCCAGCAGTGCACTTCGTAACACTGAAGCTTTCTTT. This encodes CASSALRNTEAFF.

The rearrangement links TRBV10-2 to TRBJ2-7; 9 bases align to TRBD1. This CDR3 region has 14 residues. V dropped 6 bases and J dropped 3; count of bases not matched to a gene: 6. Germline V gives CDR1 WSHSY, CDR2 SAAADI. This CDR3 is CASRMGQGDYEQYF. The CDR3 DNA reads TGCGCCAGCAGGATGGGACAGGGCGACTACGAGCAGTACTTC.

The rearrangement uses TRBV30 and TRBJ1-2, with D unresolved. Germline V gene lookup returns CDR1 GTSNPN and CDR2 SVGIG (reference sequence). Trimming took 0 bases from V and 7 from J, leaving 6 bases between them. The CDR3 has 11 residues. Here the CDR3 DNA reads TGTGCCTGGAGTGTAAATGGTGGCTACACCTTC. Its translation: CAWSVNGGYTF.

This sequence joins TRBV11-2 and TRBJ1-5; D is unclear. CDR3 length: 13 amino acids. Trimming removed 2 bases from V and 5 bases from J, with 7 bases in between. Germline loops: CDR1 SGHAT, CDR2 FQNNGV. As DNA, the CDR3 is TGTGCCAGCAGCTTATCGAGCTATCAGCCCCAGCATTTT. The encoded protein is CASSLSSYQPQHF.

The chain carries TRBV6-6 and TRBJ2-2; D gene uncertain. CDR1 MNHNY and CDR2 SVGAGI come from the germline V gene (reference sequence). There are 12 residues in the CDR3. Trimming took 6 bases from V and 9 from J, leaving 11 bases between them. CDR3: CASRGEHWELFF. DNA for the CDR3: TGTGCCAGCAGGGGTGAACACTGGGAGCTGTTTTTT.

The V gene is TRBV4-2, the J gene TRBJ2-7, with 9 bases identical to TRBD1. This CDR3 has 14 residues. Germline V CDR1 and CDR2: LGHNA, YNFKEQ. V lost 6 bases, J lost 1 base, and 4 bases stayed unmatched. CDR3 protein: CASRPGQGSYEQYF. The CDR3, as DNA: TGTGCCAGCAGGCCGGGACAGGGATCCTACGAGCAGTACTTC.